This record concerns one T cell receptor beta chain sequence. At the survey level, the v3.0 immunoSEQ assay was run. Data came from immunoSEQ multiplex PCR; TCRdb stores just in-frame clones and leaves some out. Here the sample spans about 16,000 clones, 75% being singletons. Germline assignment: CDR1 DFQATT and CDR2 SNEGSKA (reference sequence). The V end lost 5 bases, the J end lost 5 bases, and 9 bases lay between the germline ends. CDR3 size: 11 residues. The sample is drawn from a study of long-term antiretroviral therapy in people with HIV. This TCR was sampled from a woman between 50 and 59 years old with HIV. V and J are TRBV20-1 and TRBJ1-1; D remains ambiguous. The source material was unsorted PBMCs, sampled 1.5 years before starting antiretroviral therapy. The chain's CDR3 is CSALQGTEAFF. CDR3 DNA: TGCAGTGCTCTACAAGGGACTGAAGCTTTCTTT.